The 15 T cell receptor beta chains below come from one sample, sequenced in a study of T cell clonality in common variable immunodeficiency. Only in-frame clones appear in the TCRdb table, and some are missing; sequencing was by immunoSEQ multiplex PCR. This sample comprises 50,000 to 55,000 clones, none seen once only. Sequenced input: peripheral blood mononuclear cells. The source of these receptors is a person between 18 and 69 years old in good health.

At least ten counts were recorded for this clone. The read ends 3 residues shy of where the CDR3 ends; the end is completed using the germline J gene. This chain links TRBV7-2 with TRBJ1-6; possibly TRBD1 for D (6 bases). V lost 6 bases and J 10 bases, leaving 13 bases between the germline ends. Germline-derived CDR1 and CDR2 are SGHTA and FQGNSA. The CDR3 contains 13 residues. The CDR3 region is CASRPPGVSPLHF. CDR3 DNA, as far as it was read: TGTGCCAGCAGACCACCAGGGGTGTCACCC.

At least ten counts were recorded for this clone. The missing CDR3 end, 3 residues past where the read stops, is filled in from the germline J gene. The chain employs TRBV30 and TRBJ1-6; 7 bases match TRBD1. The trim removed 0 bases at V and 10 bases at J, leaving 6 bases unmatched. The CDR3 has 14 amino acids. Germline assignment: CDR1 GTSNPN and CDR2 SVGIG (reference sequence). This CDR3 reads CAWSVWDSKSPLHF. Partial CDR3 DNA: TGTGCCTGGAGTGTCTGGGACAGTAAGTCACCC.

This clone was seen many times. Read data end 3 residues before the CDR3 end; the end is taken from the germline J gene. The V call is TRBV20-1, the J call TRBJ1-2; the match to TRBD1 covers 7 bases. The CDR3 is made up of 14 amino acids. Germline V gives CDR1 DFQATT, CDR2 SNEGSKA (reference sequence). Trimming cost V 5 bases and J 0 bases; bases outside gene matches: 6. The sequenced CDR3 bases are TGCAGTGCTGGGGGGACAGATTCTAACTATGGC. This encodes CSAGGTDSNYG. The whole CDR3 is CSAGGTDSNYGYTF.

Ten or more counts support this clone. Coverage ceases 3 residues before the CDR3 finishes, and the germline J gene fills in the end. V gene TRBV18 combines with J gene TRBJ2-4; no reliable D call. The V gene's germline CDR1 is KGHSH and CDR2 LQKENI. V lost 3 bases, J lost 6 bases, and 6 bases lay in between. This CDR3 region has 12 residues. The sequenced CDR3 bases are TGTGCCAGCTCACCGGGCCGAAACATT. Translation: CASSPGRNI. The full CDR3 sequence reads CASSPGRNIQYF.

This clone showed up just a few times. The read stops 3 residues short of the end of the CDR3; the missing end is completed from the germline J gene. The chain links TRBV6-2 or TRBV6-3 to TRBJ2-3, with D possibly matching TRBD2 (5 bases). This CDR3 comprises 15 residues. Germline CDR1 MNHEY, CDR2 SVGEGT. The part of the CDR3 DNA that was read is TGTGCCAGCAGACTAGGCCCCCTGGGGAATCAGCCG. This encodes CASRLGPLGNQP. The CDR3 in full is CASRLGPLGNQPQYF.

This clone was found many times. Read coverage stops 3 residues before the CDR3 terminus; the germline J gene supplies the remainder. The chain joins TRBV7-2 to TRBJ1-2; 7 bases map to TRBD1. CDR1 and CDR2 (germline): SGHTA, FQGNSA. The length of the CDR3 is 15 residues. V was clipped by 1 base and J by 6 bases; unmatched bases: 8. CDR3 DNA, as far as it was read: TGTGCCAGCAGCTTAGGTGCGGACAGGCGTAATGGC. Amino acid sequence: CASSLGADRRNG. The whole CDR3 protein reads CASSLGADRRNGYTF. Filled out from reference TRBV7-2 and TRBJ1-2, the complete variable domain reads GAGVSQSPSNKVTEKGKDVELRCDPISGHTALYWYRQSLGQGLEFLIYFQGNSAPDKSGLPSDRFSAERTGGSVSTLTIQRTQQEDSAVYLCASSLGADRRNGYTFGSGTRLTVV.

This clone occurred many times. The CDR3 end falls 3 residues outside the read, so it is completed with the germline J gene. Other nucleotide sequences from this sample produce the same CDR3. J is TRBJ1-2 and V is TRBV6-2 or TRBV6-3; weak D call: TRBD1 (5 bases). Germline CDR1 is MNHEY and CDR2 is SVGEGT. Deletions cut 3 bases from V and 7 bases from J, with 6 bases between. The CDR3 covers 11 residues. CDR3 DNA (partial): TGTGCCAGCAGTTATCAGGGTGGC. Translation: CASSYQGG. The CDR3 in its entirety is CASSYQGGYTF.

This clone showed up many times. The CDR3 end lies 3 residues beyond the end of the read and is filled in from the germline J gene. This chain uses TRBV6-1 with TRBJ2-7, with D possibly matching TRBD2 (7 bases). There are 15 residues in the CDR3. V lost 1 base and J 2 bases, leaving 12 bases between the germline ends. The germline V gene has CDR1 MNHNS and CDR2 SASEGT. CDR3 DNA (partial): TGTGCCAGCAGTGAAGAGGAGGGGGGGACCTACGAG. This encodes CASSEEEGGTYE. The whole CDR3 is CASSEEEGGTYEQYF.

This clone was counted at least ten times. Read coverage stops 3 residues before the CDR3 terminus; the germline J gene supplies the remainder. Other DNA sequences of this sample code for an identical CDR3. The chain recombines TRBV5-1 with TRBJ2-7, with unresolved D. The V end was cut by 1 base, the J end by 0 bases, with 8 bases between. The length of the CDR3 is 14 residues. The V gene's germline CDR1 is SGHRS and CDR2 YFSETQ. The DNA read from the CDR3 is TGCGCCAGCAGCTTGACCACTTCCTCCTACGAG. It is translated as CASSLTTSSYE. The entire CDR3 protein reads CASSLTTSSYEQYF. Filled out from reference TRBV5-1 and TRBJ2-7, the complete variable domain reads KAGVTQTPRYLIKTRGQQVTLSCSPISGHRSVSWYQQTPGQGLQFLFEYFSETQRNKGNFPGRFSGRQFSNSRSEMNVSTLELGDSALYLCASSLTTSSYEQYFGPGTRLTVT.

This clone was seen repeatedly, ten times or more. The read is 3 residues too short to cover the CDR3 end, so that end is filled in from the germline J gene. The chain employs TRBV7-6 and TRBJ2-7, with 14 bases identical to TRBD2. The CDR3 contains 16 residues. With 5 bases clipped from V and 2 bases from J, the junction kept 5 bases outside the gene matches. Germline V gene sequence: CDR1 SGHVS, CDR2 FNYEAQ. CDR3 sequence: CASSAGLAGEAYEQYF. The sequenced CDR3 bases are TGTGCCAGCAGCGCGGGACTAGCGGGGGAAGCCTACGAG.

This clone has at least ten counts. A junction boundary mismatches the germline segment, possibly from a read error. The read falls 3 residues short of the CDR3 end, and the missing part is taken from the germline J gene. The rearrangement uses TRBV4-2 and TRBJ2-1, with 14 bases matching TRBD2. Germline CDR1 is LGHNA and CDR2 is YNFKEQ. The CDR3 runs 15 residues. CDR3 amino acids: CASSLGTSGRNEQFF. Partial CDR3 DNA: TGCGCCAGCAGCCTCGGGACTAGCGGGAGAAATGAG.

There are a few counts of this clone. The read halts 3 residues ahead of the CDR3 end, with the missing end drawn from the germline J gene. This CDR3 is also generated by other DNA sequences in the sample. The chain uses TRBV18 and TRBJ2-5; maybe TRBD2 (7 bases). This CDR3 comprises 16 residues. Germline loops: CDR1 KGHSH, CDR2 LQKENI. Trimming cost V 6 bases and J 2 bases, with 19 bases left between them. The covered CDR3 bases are TGTGCCAGCTCCCCCCCCGAGGGGGGGGCACAAGAGACC. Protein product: CASSPPEGGAQET. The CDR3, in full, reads CASSPPEGGAQETQYF.

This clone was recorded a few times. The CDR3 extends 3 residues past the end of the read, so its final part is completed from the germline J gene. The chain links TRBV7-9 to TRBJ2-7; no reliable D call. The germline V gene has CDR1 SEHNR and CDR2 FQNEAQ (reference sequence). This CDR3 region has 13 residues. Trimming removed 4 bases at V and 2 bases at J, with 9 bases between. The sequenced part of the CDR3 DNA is TGTGCCAGCAGCTCCCCCGACACCTACGAG. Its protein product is CASSSPDTYE. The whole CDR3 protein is CASSSPDTYEQYF.

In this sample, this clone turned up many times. The CDR3 region is CSARPRATADNSPLHF. The covered CDR3 bases are TGCAGTGCTAGACCCAGGGCGACAGCCGATAATTCACCC. This chain connects TRBV20-1 to TRBJ1-6; a possible D gene is TRBD1 (5 bases). The sequence runs out 3 residues before the end of the CDR3; the remainder is reconstructed from the germline J gene. Germline V gives CDR1 DFQATT, CDR2 SNEGSKA (reference sequence). V was trimmed by 2 bases and J by 5 bases, leaving 16 bases between them. The CDR3 covers 16 residues.

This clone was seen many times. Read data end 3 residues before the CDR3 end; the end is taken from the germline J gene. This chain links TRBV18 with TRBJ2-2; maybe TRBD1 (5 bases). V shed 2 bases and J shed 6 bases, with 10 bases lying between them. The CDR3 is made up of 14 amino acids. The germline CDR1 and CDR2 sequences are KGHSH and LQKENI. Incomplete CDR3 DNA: TGTGCCAGCTCACCATGGAAAGGGGCCGGGGAG. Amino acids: CASSPWKGAGE. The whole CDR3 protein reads CASSPWKGAGELFF.